Listed here are 21 T cell receptor beta chains from one sample, sequenced in a study of blood T cell repertoires in COVID-19. Measured with immunoSEQ multiplex PCR; TCRdb has only the in-frame clones, and not every one. The sample includes fewer than 400,000 clones, about 90% of them seen just once. The sequenced sample was PBMCs or T cells enriched from blood (not recorded which). These receptors came from a man aged 25-40 years who had recovered from COVID-19.

The J gene is TRBJ1-1, the V gene TRBV7-9; 7 nucleotides match TRBD1. Germline CDR1 SEHNR, CDR2 FQNEAQ (reference sequence). V lost 5 bases, J lost 2 bases, and 5 bases stayed unmatched. This CDR3 is built from 14 residues. The CDR3 bases are TGTGCCAGCAGCCACGGGACAGTCAACACTGAAGCTTTCTTT. This codes for CASSHGTVNTEAFF.

The J gene is TRBJ2-1, the V gene TRBV7-9; D perhaps matches TRBD2 (6 bases). V shed 4 bases and J shed 16 bases, with 17 bases lying between them. There are 12 residues in the CDR3. Germline CDR1 is SEHNR and CDR2 is FQNEAQ (reference sequence). This chain's CDR3 is CASSYDRDFSFF. DNA of the CDR3: TGTGCCAGCAGCTATGACCGGGACTTTTCTTTCTTC.

J is TRBJ2-7 and V is TRBV27; weak D call: TRBD1 (6 bases). This CDR3 comprises 16 residues. The ends were cut back, 6 bases at V and 0 bases at J, with 18 bases in the middle. From germline, CDR1 is MNHEY and CDR2 SMNVEV (reference sequence). As DNA, the CDR3 is TGTGCCAGCAGCCCTTCATGGGGGCGGTACTCCTACGAGCAGTACTTC. Its translation: CASSPSWGRYSYEQYF.

The rearrangement joins TRBV6-5 to TRBJ1-2; unclear D gene. The CDR3 consists of 11 residues. Germline V gene lookup returns CDR1 MNHEY and CDR2 SVGAGI. The V gene lost 5 bases and the J gene lost 10 bases, with 11 bases spanning the gap. The chain's CDR3 is CASSTHGDYTF. CDR3 nucleotides: TGTGCCAGCAGTACCCACGGGGACTACACCTTC.

The rearrangement uses TRBV28 and TRBJ2-5; 7 bases fit TRBD2. V dropped 6 bases and J dropped 0; count of bases not matched to a gene: 7. CDR3 length: 15 amino acids. CDR1 and CDR2 from the germline V gene are MDHEN and SYDVKM. In DNA form, the CDR3 reads TGTGCCAGCAGCCGGAGACTAGCCAACCAAGAGACCCAGTACTTC. The encoded protein is CASSRRLANQETQYF.

The V gene is TRBV5-1, the J gene TRBJ2-1, with TRBD2 matching over 9 bases. Looked up from germline, CDR1 is SGHRS and CDR2 is YFSETQ. Trimming took 3 bases from V and 0 from J; bases not matched to a gene: 13. The CDR3 spans 19 residues. This CDR3 is CASSSTSFLAGSSYNEQFF. DNA for the CDR3: TGCGCCAGCAGCTCGACTTCATTTCTAGCGGGGAGCTCCTACAATGAGCAGTTCTTC.

This CDR3 is CASSLNYLGAGTNYGYTF. The CDR3 DNA is TGTGCCAGCAGCTTAAATTACTTGGGTGCGGGGACCAACTATGGCTACACCTTC. This sequence joins TRBV7-8 and TRBJ1-2; perhaps TRBD1 as D (5 bases). The CDR3 has 18 residues. The V gene's germline CDR1 is SGHVS and CDR2 FQNEAQ. Trimming took 2 bases from V and 2 from J, leaving 21 bases between them.

The rearrangement joins TRBV7-8 to TRBJ1-3; no clear D gene. Germline CDR1 is SGHVS and CDR2 is FQNEAQ. The length of the CDR3 is 15 residues. V was clipped by 4 bases and J by 0 bases, with 10 bases between them. The CDR3 spells CASSSGWGSGNTIYF. Written as DNA, the CDR3 is TGTGCCAGCAGCTCGGGGTGGGGCTCTGGAAACACCATATATTTT.

The chain uses TRBV6-5 and TRBJ1-1, with D perhaps TRBD1 (6 bases). The CDR3 extends over 15 amino acids. Trimming removed 6 bases from V and 5 bases from J, with 19 bases in between. The germline CDR1 and CDR2 sequences are MNHEY and SVGAGI. CDR3 residues: CASSVPSGARTEAFF. The CDR3 region has the DNA TGTGCCAGCAGCGTCCCCTCAGGGGCGAGGACTGAAGCTTTCTTT.

This chain joins TRBV10-1 and TRBJ2-5; D is ambiguous. The ends were cut back, 4 bases at V and 4 bases at J, with 25 bases in the middle. The CDR3 sequence is 18 residues long. Germline loops: CDR1 WNHNN, CDR2 SYGVQD (reference sequence). The CDR3 loop is CASSGVKERLLKGETQYF. The CDR3 DNA is TGCGCCAGCAGTGGAGTAAAGGAGCGTCTCTTAAAAGGAGAGACCCAGTACTTC.

This clone was found once. The V gene is TRBV6-5, the J gene TRBJ1-1; a possible D gene is TRBD1 (6 bases). The CDR3 is made up of 14 amino acids. Deletions cut 6 bases from V and 0 bases from J, with 11 bases between. Germline values: CDR1 MNHEY, CDR2 SVGAGI. The CDR3 nucleotides read TGTGCCAGCAGCGGGGACATCATGAACACTGAAGCTTTCTTT. Translated, it gives CASSGDIMNTEAFF.

This CDR3 is CASSLAAGTGGEFEQFF. DNA of the CDR3: TGTGCCAGCAGCCTAGCCGCCGGGACAGGGGGGGAATTTGAGCAGTTCTTC. The V call is TRBV5-4, the J call TRBJ2-1; 11 nucleotides agree with TRBD1. With 4 bases clipped from V and 9 bases from J, the junction kept 15 bases outside the gene matches. This CDR3 comprises 17 residues. Germline CDR1 and CDR2: SGHNT and YYREEE (reference sequence).

The chain recombines TRBV28 with TRBJ1-6; 8 positions agree with TRBD1. Germline loops: CDR1 MDHEN, CDR2 SYDVKM. This CDR3 is built from 17 residues. The ends lost 3 bases at V and 11 bases at J; junction bases unmatched: 15. The CDR3 is CASSFRGRQGPYTPLHF. CDR3 in DNA: TGTGCCAGCAGTTTTAGGGGTAGACAGGGGCCTTATACACCCCTCCACTTT.

This chain links TRBV2 with TRBJ2-7, with 7 bases fitting TRBD1. The germline gives CDR1 SNHLY, CDR2 FYNNEI. CDR3 size: 16 residues. With V trimmed by 6 bases and J by 1 base, 12 bases remained unmatched. The CDR3 region has the DNA TGTGCCAGCAGCCCCCAGGGACAGACACTTTCCTACGAGCAGTACTTC. Encoded protein: CASSPQGQTLSYEQYF.

The rearrangement joins TRBV7-6 to TRBJ1-5, with 9 bases aligning to TRBD1. Germline loops: CDR1 SGHVS, CDR2 FNYEAQ. CDR3 length: 14 amino acids. V trimming: 6 bases; J trimming: 6 bases; junction bases outside the gene matches: 6. CDR3: CASSKQGAGQPQHF. CDR3 in DNA: TGTGCCAGCAGTAAACAGGGGGCAGGTCAGCCCCAGCATTTT. The full variable domain, with the rest looked up from reference TRBV7-6 and TRBJ1-5, is GAGVSQSPRYKVTKRGQDVALRCDPISGHVSLYWYRQALGQGPEFLTYFNYEAQQDKSGLPNDRFSAERPEGSISTLTIQRTEQRDSAMYRCASSKQGAGQPQHFGDGTRLSIL.

CDR3 protein: CAISEGASTGELFF. The CDR3 bases are TGTGCCATCAGTGAGGGGGCGAGCACCGGGGAGCTGTTTTTT. V is TRBV10-3 and J is TRBJ2-2, with D possibly TRBD1 on 5 matching bases. This CDR3 has 14 amino acids. Germline V gene lookup returns CDR1 ENHRY and CDR2 SYGVKD. Trimming took off 2 bases at V and 4 bases at J, with 8 bases between the two ends.

The gene calls are TRBV7-6 and TRBJ2-1, with TRBD2 matching 13 bases. CDR1 SGHVS and CDR2 FNYEAQ come from the germline V gene. J gave up 5 bases and V 5 bases, and 9 bases lay outside the gene matches. The CDR3 has 17 amino acids. The CDR3 DNA reads as TGTGCCAGCAGCCTCTACCGACTAGCGGGGGGACACAATGAGCAGTTCTTC. Amino acids: CASSLYRLAGGHNEQFF.

The chain has TRBV7-8 and TRBJ2-5, with 12 bases matching TRBD2. The germline gives CDR1 SGHVS, CDR2 FQNEAQ. V was clipped by 2 bases and J by 2 bases; unmatched bases: 9. This CDR3 is 18 amino acids long. CDR3 loop: CASSLYPSGGAGQETQYF. The CDR3 nucleotides read TGTGCCAGCAGCTTATACCCTAGCGGGGGGGCGGGGCAAGAGACCCAGTACTTC.

The rearrangement uses TRBV7-6 and TRBJ2-3; D gene unclear. This CDR3 spans 15 amino acids. V was clipped by 6 bases and J by 0 bases, with 13 bases between them. The germline V gene encodes CDR1 SGHVS and CDR2 FNYEAQ. CDR3 sequence: CASRPVATSTDTQYF. CDR3 sequence (DNA): TGTGCCAGCAGGCCCGTCGCAACTAGCACAGATACGCAGTATTTT.

This chain joins TRBV13 and TRBJ2-1; no definite D call. CDR1 PRHDT and CDR2 FYEKMQ come from the germline V gene (reference sequence). The CDR3 loop spans 15 amino acids. V was trimmed by 5 bases and J by 9 bases, leaving 20 bases between them. The CDR3 nucleotides are TGTGCCAGCAGCCCCAAATACCACCGGGTACCTGAGCAGTTCTTC. As protein: CASSPKYHRVPEQFF.

The chain carries TRBV18 and TRBJ1-1; D possibly corresponds to TRBD1 (6 bases). V was shortened by 6 bases and J by 5 bases, with 22 bases between the two germline ends. The CDR3 runs 16 residues. The germline CDR1 and CDR2 sequences are KGHSH and LQKENI. The CDR3 reads CASSSTLQGRATEAFF. The CDR3 nucleotides are TGTGCCAGCTCCTCCACCTTACAGGGTAGGGCAACTGAAGCTTTCTTT.